The clone carrying this TCR beta chain showed up just a few times. The data were obtained in a study of blood T cell repertoires in COVID-19. Study-level background: Samples came from the United States, Italy and Spain, spanning acute and convalescent COVID-19.

This CDR3 is built from 16 residues. CDR1 and CDR2 from the germline V gene are MGHRA and YSYEKL. Trimming cost V 1 base and J 5 bases, with 14 bases left between them. Under the authors' procedure: Scientists estimated how many nucleated cells there were by amplifying reference gene primers. Generated by immunoSEQ multiplex PCR, the TCRdb table keeps only in-frame clones and is missing some. The D gene and trimming were derived from the DNA, and the V and J assignments and clone size from that table. The data contain around 150,000 clones, over 70% of them singletons. Sequencing used PBMCs or T cells enriched from blood (not recorded which). The chain combines TRBV4-1 with TRBJ1-4; D unclear. The clonotype originates from an older woman who had recovered from COVID-19. CDR3 DNA sequence: TGCGCCAGCAGCCAAGTCTATCCCTCCCGGAATGAAAAACTGTTTTTT. It yields the protein CASSQVYPSRNEKLFF.